One sample yielded the 20 T cell receptor beta chains listed below, sequenced in a study of shared clonotypes between healthy human individuals. Clones were read by immunoSEQ multiplex PCR, and TCRdb kept only the in-frame ones, dropping some. Among about 990,000 clones, about four fifths were seen once, and the ten largest hold roughly 0.57%. Sequencing input: memory CD4+ T cells from PBMCs. The sample's subset: CD45RA-negative fraction. These receptors all stem from a man between 18 and 29 years old in good health. Some clones in this sample may be carry-over from other donors' samples.

J is TRBJ2-7 and V is TRBV14; a possible D gene is TRBD1 (6 bases). CDR1 is SGHDN and CDR2 is FVKESK in the germline V gene. Trimming left V 4 bases short and J 4 bases short, with 17 bases between. This CDR3 is 15 amino acids long. The CDR3 loop is CASSPTRQAAYEQYF. The CDR3 nucleotides are TGTGCCAGCAGCCCAACTCGACAGGCTGCATACGAGCAGTACTTC.

The CDR3 region has the DNA TGTGCCAGCAGCCCGATGAGACTCTTCCCTGGGGAGACCCAGTACTTC. Translated: CASSPMRLFPGETQYF. V usage is TRBV7-9 and J usage is TRBJ2-5; D remains ambiguous. The V end lost 5 bases, the J end lost 5 bases, and 21 bases lay between the germline ends. This CDR3 is built from 16 residues. Germline V lookup: CDR1 SEHNR, CDR2 FQNEAQ (reference sequence).

This chain uses TRBV28 with TRBJ2-7, with D tentatively TRBD1 or TRBD2 (5 bases each). Trimming removed 8 bases from V and 5 bases from J, with 19 bases in between. CDR1 and CDR2 from the germline V gene are MDHEN and SYDVKM. This CDR3 contains 14 residues. The CDR3, as DNA: TGTGCCAGCGGATCGCTACGGGGCAGCCACGAGCAGTACTTC. It codes for CASGSLRGSHEQYF.

The chain carries TRBV27 and TRBJ2-7; D may be TRBD2 (6 bases). CDR1 is MNHEY, CDR2 SMNVEV, per germline (reference sequence). The V gene lost 6 bases and the J gene lost 0 bases, with 15 bases spanning the gap. This CDR3 spans 15 amino acids. CDR3 in amino acids: CASRSGPSASYEQYF. The CDR3 nucleotides are TGTGCCAGCAGGTCGGGACCTAGCGCCTCCTACGAGCAGTACTTC.

The rearrangement joins TRBV29-1 to TRBJ1-1; a weak D match, TRBD1 (6 bases). The V end was cut by 8 bases, the J end by 1 base, with 14 bases between. CDR3 length: 13 amino acids. Germline CDR1 is SQVTM and CDR2 is ANQGSEA. CDR3 coding DNA: TGCAGCACAAATCGGGGGCAGAACACTGAAGCTTTCTTT. Amino acid sequence: CSTNRGQNTEAFF. Together with reference TRBV29-1 and TRBJ1-1, the CDR3 gives the full variable domain: SAVISQKPSRDICQRGTSLTIQCQVDSQVTMMFWYRQQPGQSLTLIATANQGSEATYESGFVIDKFPISRPNLTFSTLTVSNMSPEDSSIYLCSTNRGQNTEAFFGQGTRLTVV.

The J gene is TRBJ2-1, the V gene TRBV18; 8 bases are shared with TRBD2. J was trimmed by 6 bases and V by 8 bases; bases with no gene match: 9. The CDR3 runs to 14 residues. Looked up from germline, CDR1 is KGHSH and CDR2 is LQKENI. The CDR3 sequence is CASESGRGGNEQFF. As DNA, the CDR3 is TGTGCCAGCGAGAGCGGGAGAGGCGGCAATGAGCAGTTCTTC.

This clone was seen more than once but under ten times. The genes are TRBV6-6 and TRBJ2-1; 8 nucleotides match TRBD1. The CDR3 loop spans 14 amino acids. The germline gives CDR1 MNHNY, CDR2 SVGAGI (reference sequence). Trimming cost V 4 bases and J 6 bases; bases outside gene matches: 5. For the CDR3, the DNA is TGTGCCAGCAGTTTTGCAGGGGGCGTCAATGAGCAGTTCTTC. Its protein is CASSFAGGVNEQFF.

Only a few counts were recorded for this clone. V is TRBV5-1 and J is TRBJ2-1; D may be TRBD1 (5 bases). The CDR3 totals 14 residues. Germline CDR1 reads SGHRS; CDR2 reads YFSETQ. The V end was cut by 4 bases, the J end by 6 bases, with 14 bases between. CDR3 sequence (DNA): TGCGCCAGCAGCCCGGGCGACAGTTTCAATGAGCAGTTCTTC. This codes for CASSPGDSFNEQFF.

This chain connects TRBV2 to TRBJ1-2, with a weak D call TRBD1 (6 bases). This CDR3 contains 14 residues. Trimming cost V 5 bases and J 5 bases, with 15 bases left between them. CDR1 is SNHLY and CDR2 is FYNNEI in the germline V gene. CDR3 sequence reads: CASSPRTESYGYTF. CDR3 sequence (DNA): TGTGCCAGCAGTCCCCGGACAGAAAGTTATGGCTACACCTTC.

The V call is TRBV5-1, the J call TRBJ2-2, with D uncertain. V lost 3 bases and J lost 1, with 7 bases in between. This CDR3 has 14 amino acids. Germline V CDR1 and CDR2: SGHRS, YFSETQ. CDR3 loop: CASSSGQNTGELFF. DNA of the CDR3: TGCGCCAGCAGCTCAGGCCAGAACACCGGGGAGCTGTTTTTT.

This clone was seen only a few times. This chain joins TRBV4-1 and TRBJ1-2; tentative D call: TRBD1 (5 bases). Between the trimmed V and J ends, which lost 5 bases and 4 bases, there was a span of 29 bases. Per the germline V gene, CDR1 is MGHRA and CDR2 is YSYEKL. This CDR3 contains 19 residues. The CDR3 protein is CASSWRDQRLRGGGYGYTF. The CDR3 DNA is TGCGCCAGCAGCTGGCGCGACCAACGACTTCGTGGGGGGGGCTATGGCTACACCTTC.

As for this clone: A much larger clone differs by one base, so this may be a read error. The rearrangement uses TRBV5-4 and TRBJ1-6, with D maybe TRBD1 (5 bases). The length of the CDR3 is 14 residues. The V gene lost 4 bases and the J gene lost 8 bases, with 13 bases spanning the gap. Germline CDR1 reads SGHNT; CDR2 reads YYREEE (reference sequence). The chain's CDR3 is CASSPGAIDSPLHF. The CDR3, as DNA: TGTGCCAGCAGCCCCGGGGCAATTGATTCACCCCTCCACTTT.

The chain employs TRBV7-3 and TRBJ2-6, with a possible D match to TRBD1 (6 bases). Germline loops: CDR1 SGHTA, CDR2 FQGTGA. The V end was cut by 4 bases, the J end by 3 bases, with 13 bases between. The length of the CDR3 is 16 residues. The CDR3 spells CASSYPNRVGANVLTF. The CDR3 region has the DNA TGTGCCAGCAGCTATCCGAACAGGGTTGGGGCCAACGTCCTGACTTTC.

The chain employs TRBV11-2 and TRBJ1-5, with D maybe TRBD1 (5 bases). The CDR3 contains 14 residues. V was cut by 4 bases and J by 6 bases, with 13 bases left in between. Per the germline V gene, CDR1 is SGHAT and CDR2 is FQNNGV. The CDR3 protein is CASSSEGNSQPQHF. The DNA of the CDR3 is TGTGCCAGCAGCTCAGAGGGGAACAGTCAGCCCCAGCATTTT.

The count of this clone is one. The chain joins TRBV15 to TRBJ2-5, with TRBD2 matching 11 bases. CDR1 and CDR2 (germline): LNHNV, YYDKDF (reference sequence). The CDR3 extends over 17 amino acids. Unmatched junction bases numbered 9, after V lost 1 base and J lost 5 bases. The CDR3 spells CATSRGGTSGSQETQYF. The CDR3, as DNA: TGTGCCACCAGCAGAGGTGGAACTAGCGGGAGCCAGGAGACCCAGTACTTC.

V gene TRBV6-1 combines with J gene TRBJ1-5, with D perhaps matching TRBD1 (5 bases). This CDR3 contains 16 residues. From germline, CDR1 is MNHNS and CDR2 SASEGT. Trimming shortened V by 0 bases and J by 0 bases, and 9 bases separated the two germline ends. The chain's CDR3 is CASSEAVTVSNQPQHF. DNA of the CDR3: TGTGCCAGCAGTGAAGCCGTGACAGTTAGCAATCAGCCCCAGCATTTT.

The genes are TRBV5-1 and TRBJ2-2; weak D call: TRBD1 (5 bases). Per the germline V gene, CDR1 is SGHRS and CDR2 is YFSETQ. Trimming pared 4 bases from V and 4 bases from J, leaving 11 bases between. CDR3 length: 14 amino acids. In DNA, the CDR3 is TGCGCCAGCAGCCTCAGGGTCACCACCGGGGAGCTGTTTTTT. As protein: CASSLRVTTGELFF.

The chain carries TRBV5-1 and TRBJ2-7; D gene ambiguous. Germline V gene lookup returns CDR1 SGHRS and CDR2 YFSETQ. This CDR3 region has 15 residues. The V and J ends lost 4 bases and 1 base respectively, with 15 bases between them. DNA of the CDR3: TGCGCCAGCAGCCGAGACGGTTATAGATCCTACGAGCAGTACTTC. Its translation is CASSRDGYRSYEQYF.

This clone has more than one count but fewer than ten. The chain is built from TRBV10-3 and TRBJ2-5; D unclear. There are 16 residues in the CDR3. Trimming removed 2 bases at V and 1 base at J, with 14 bases between. Germline assignment: CDR1 ENHRY and CDR2 SYGVKD. For the CDR3, the DNA is TGTGCCATCAGTGAGGGGTCAGGACGCGGCCAAGAGACCCAGTACTTC. Translated, it gives CAISEGSGRGQETQYF.

Turning to this clone: Distinct nucleotide sequences in the sample also encode this CDR3. This chain uses TRBV5-1 with TRBJ2-5; possible D gene TRBD1, 6 bases. The V and J ends lost 1 base and 0 bases respectively, with 7 bases between them. There are 14 residues in the CDR3. Germline values: CDR1 SGHRS, CDR2 YFSETQ. Written as DNA, the CDR3 is TGCGCCAGCAGCTTGACAGGGAACCAAGAGACCCAGTACTTC. Its protein is CASSLTGNQETQYF.